This is a list of T cell receptor beta chains from one sample in a study of blood T cells in healthy people across ages. TCRdb passed the 5' RACE reads through MiXCR, listing each CDR3 protein once. The sample has about 620,000 distinct CDR3 sequences, 21% seen once. The source material was blood. Receptor source: a man between 65 and 85 years old in good health. Both conserved end residues are part of each CDR3. The D gene is left open where the match is weak. Expanded clones get a size class; other rows say once, few or many, or leave the size out.

NA	TRBV2	TRBJ2-3	NA	CASTKLDLTDTQYF	TGTGCCAGCACTAAACTAGATCTCACAGATACGCAGTATTTT
TRBD2	TRBV2	TRBJ2-7	few	CASRQGSGTGYEQYF	TGTGCCAGCAGGCAGGGTAGCGGGACCGGATACGAGCAGTACTTC
NA	TRBV25-1	TRBJ2-7	few	CASSKHTQGSEQYF	TGTGCCAGCAGTAAACACACACAAGGTTCCGAGCAGTACTTC
NA	TRBV3-1	TRBJ2-2	few	CASSGRGYTGELFF	TGTGCCAGCAGCGGCCGGGGCTACACCGGGGAGCTGTTTTTT
NA	TRBV5-6	TRBJ2-1	NA	CASSLVRDTTYNEQFF	TGTGCCAGCAGCTTGGTACGGGATACAACCTACAATGAGCAGTTCTTC
TRBD2	TRBV9	TRBJ2-1	few	CASSVGLAGVNNEQFF	TGTGCCAGCAGCGTGGGACTAGCGGGAGTCAACAATGAGCAGTTCTTC
NA	TRBV13	TRBJ1-1	few	CASSLQGRGTEAFF	TGTGCCAGCAGCTTACAGGGTCGAGGCACTGAAGCTTTCTTT
TRBD2	TRBV7-2	TRBJ2-1	few	CASSLAPSGSYNEQFF	TGTGCCAGCAGCTTAGCCCCTAGCGGGTCCTACAATGAGCAGTTCTTC
NA	TRBV6-6	TRBJ1-3	NA	CASSYQDRLSGNTIYF	TGTGCCAGCAGTTACCAGGACAGACTCTCTGGAAACACCATATATTTT
NA	TRBV20-1	TRBJ2-7	few	CSARDRGKGTYEQYF	TGCAGTGCTAGAGATCGCGGGAAGGGGACCTACGAGCAGTACTTC
NA	TRBV5-4	TRBJ2-1	many	CASSLDSRGGNEQFF	TGTGCCAGCAGCCTGGACTCCCGAGGGGGCAATGAGCAGTTCTTC
NA	TRBV5-1	TRBJ1-4	NA	CASSLDVADNEKLFF	TGCGCCAGCAGCTTGGATGTGGCCGATAATGAAAAACTGTTTTTT
TRBD2	TRBV20-1	TRBJ2-5	few	CSARGFSGTETQYF	TGCAGTGCTAGAGGGTTTAGCGGGACTGAGACCCAGTACTTC
NA	TRBV5-1	TRBJ2-4	NA	CASSLDSNIQYF	TGCGCCAGCAGCTTGGACAGTAACATTCAGTACTTC
NA	TRBV6-2/TRBV6-3	TRBJ2-7	few	CASRTGTTYEQYF	TGTGCCAGCAGAACAGGGACCACCTACGAGCAGTACTTC
TRBD2	TRBV5-5	TRBJ2-7	many	CASSPTQGGRTSGSYEQYF	TGTGCCAGCAGCCCAACCCAGGGGGGCCGGACTAGCGGGAGTTACGAGCAGTACTTC
NA	TRBV29-1	TRBJ2-1	many	CSVESRLHNEQFF	TGCAGCGTTGAAAGTCGACTCCACAATGAGCAGTTCTTC
NA	TRBV12-3/TRBV12-4	TRBJ2-1	NA	CASRRLGTNEQFF	TGTGCCAGCAGAAGACTAGGAACGAATGAGCAGTTCTTC
TRBD2	TRBV20-1	TRBJ2-1	few	CSASGTSAYNEQFF	TGCAGTGCCAGCGGGACTAGCGCGTACAATGAGCAGTTCTTC
NA	TRBV6-1	TRBJ1-4	NA	CASSGLGGHGEKLFF	TGTGCCAGCAGTGGTCTTGGGGGGCATGGTGAAAAACTGTTTTTT
NA	TRBV12-3/TRBV12-4	TRBJ2-7	NA	CASSLHDRLPTAEEQYF	TGTGCCAGCAGCCTACATGATAGACTCCCCACAGCGGAAGAGCAGTACTTC
NA	TRBV25-1	TRBJ1-2	NA	CASSESYGGYTF	TGTGCCAGCAGTGAGTCTTACGGTGGCTACACCTTC
NA	TRBV6-6	TRBJ1-6	few	CASSYIGSYNSPLHF	TGTGCCAGCAGTTACATCGGATCATATAATTCACCCCTCCACTTT
TRBD2	TRBV5-1	TRBJ2-1	NA	CASSLAFGGSRPEQFF	TGCGCCAGCAGCTTGGCCTTCGGCGGGAGTCGCCCTGAGCAGTTCTTC
TRBD1	TRBV28	TRBJ1-3	NA	CASSSNLGTGEGNTIYF	TGTGCCAGCAGTTCAAACCTCGGGACAGGAGAAGGAAACACCATATATTTT
NA	TRBV12-3/TRBV12-4	TRBJ2-5	many	CASSPDESGTQYF	TGTGCCAGCAGTCCCGATGAGTCGGGGACCCAGTACTTC
NA	TRBV6-1	TRBJ2-2	NA	CASSEQNLRVSGELFF	TGTGCCAGCAGTGAACAGAATTTGAGGGTATCCGGGGAGCTGTTTTTT
TRBD2	TRBV29-1	TRBJ2-1	few	CSVRGLASGDNEQFF	TGCAGCGTTAGGGGTTTGGCTAGCGGAGACAATGAGCAGTTCTTC
TRBD2	TRBV5-1	TRBJ2-3	NA	CASSFSGRNADTQYF	TGCGCCAGCAGCTTTAGCGGGAGGAACGCAGATACGCAGTATTTT
NA	TRBV20-1	TRBJ2-1	NA	CSASRGATPEQFF	TGCAGTGCTAGTCGGGGGGCGACACCAGAGCAGTTCTTC